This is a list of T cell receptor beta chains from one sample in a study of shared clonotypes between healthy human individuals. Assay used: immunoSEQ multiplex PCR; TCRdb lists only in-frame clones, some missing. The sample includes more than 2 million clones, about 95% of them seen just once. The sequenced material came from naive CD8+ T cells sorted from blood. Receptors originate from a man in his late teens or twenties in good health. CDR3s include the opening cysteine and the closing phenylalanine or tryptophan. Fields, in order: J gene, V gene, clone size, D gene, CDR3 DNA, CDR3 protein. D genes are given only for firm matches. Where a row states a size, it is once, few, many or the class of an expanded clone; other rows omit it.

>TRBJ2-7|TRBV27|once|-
TGTGCCAGCAGTCCGCTTTCGGGACGGAGGCTATACGAGCAGTACTTC
CASSPLSGRRLYEQYF
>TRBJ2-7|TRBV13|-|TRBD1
TGTGCCAGCAGCTTCGGACAGGGGGAATTCTACGAGCAGTACTTC
CASSFGQGEFYEQYF
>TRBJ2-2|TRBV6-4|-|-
TGTGCCAGCAGCCCCCACCCCGGAATGGCGAACACCGGGGAGCTGTTTTTT
CASSPHPGMANTGELFF
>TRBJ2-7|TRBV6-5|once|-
TGTGCCAGCAGTTACGACAACTCCTACGAGCAGTACTTC
CASSYDNSYEQYF
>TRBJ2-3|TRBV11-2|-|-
TGTGCCAGCAGCTTACACCAAGGGGCCGCAGATACGCAGTATTTT
CASSLHQGAADTQYF
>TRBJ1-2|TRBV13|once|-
TGTGCCAGCAGCCTAGGCCGAACTAACTATGGCTACACCTTC
CASSLGRTNYGYTF
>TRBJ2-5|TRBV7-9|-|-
TGTGCCAGCAGCCGAGGGGGGCAGGGAGCGGCTCAAGAGACCCAGTACTTC
CASSRGGQGAAQETQYF
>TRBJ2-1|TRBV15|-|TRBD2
TGTGCCACCAGCAGAGCGACTAGCCCAGAGCAGTTCTTC
CATSRATSPEQFF
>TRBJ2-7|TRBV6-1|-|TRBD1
TGTGCCAGCAGTGAGTGGAGACAGGGGGCGCGGGAGCAGTACTTC
CASSEWRQGAREQYF
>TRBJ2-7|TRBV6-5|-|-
TGTGCCAGCAGCCCACACCGCTCCTACGAGCAGTACTTC
CASSPHRSYEQYF
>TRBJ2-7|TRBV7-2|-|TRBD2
TGTGCCAGCAGCTTAGCGCACGGACTAGCGGTGAACTACGAGCAGTACTTC
CASSLAHGLAVNYEQYF
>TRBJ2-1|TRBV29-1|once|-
TGCAGCGTTGGTCCTGGACCTCAATCCTCCAATGAGCAGTTCTTC
CSVGPGPQSSNEQFF
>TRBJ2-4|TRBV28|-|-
TGTGCCAGCAGTTTATTCCAGGGGACCCAAAACATTCAGTACTTC
CASSLFQGTQNIQYF
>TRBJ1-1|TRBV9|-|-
TGTGCCAGCAGCGTAGATGGGACCAGGAACACTGAAGCTTTCTTT
CASSVDGTRNTEAFF
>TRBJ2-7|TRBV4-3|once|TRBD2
TGCGCCAGCAGCCAAGATCGACTAGCGGGAGGCGGCGAGCAGTACTTC
CASSQDRLAGGGEQYF
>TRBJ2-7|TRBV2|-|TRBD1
TGTGCCAGCGGGTGGACAGGGGAGAGGCCGAAGGGCGAGCAGTACTTC
CASGWTGERPKGEQYF